This TCR beta chain was observed in a study of regulatory T cells in long-lasting Graves disease (TCRdb year 2021). Regarding the research as a whole: Patients with newly diagnosed Graves' disease had been on antithyroid drugs for under 3 months. The study was registered as a clinical trial and conducted in China. Persistent Graves' disease patients were compared with newly diagnosed Graves' disease patients by peripheral blood TCR sequencing and RNA sequencing. A total of 33 samples underwent TCR sequencing, from around 13 patients with persistent Graves' disease and 20 or so patients with newly diagnosed Graves' disease. The paper as a whole reports these results and caveats: Because the primary lesion, thyroid tissue, could not be accessed, the study looked at peripheral blood alone. The authors acknowledged the small sample size as a limitation that may reduce accuracy. Preferential use of TRBV28, TRBJ1-2 and TRBJ2-5 was observed in persistent disease, whereas TRBV20-1 and TRBJ2-1 were favored in newly diagnosed disease. Sequencing and analysis were limited to the TCR beta chain. A larger number of public clonotypes was shared among persistent patients (about 2,700) than among newly diagnosed patients (around 970). Compared with newly diagnosed patients, patients with persistent Graves' disease had lower TCR Shannon entropy and fewer highly expanded clones, which suggests clonal expansion.

The sample's time point label, in plain terms: newly diagnosed GD, antithyroid drugs for less than 3 months. RNA was extracted from PBMCs in TRIzol for both TCR sequencing and RNA sequencing. Graves' disease was diagnosed according to American Thyroid Association guidelines. Recruitment of patients was carried out at an endocrinology department in Xi'an, China. Each patient gave around 9 milliliters of peripheral blood, collected in an EDTA anticoagulant tube. Ficoll Paque Plus density gradient separation was used to isolate PBMCs, and no further T cell sorting was done. An Agilent 2100 Bioanalyzer and agarose gel were used to assess RNA quality, and a NanoDrop 2000 was used to measure RNA concentration. Library preparation used multiplex PCR. This sample was sequenced with an Illumina HiSeq 4000. iRepertoire HTBI primers and Arm-PCR amplification of CDR3 regions were used to construct TCR beta libraries. Before sequencing, the PCR products went through gel purification. Processing in the source paper ran as follows. Gene usage analysis of CDR3 amino acid clonotypes relied on the 62 TRBV and fewer than 15 TRBJ segments identified across samples. COPE and FqMerger were used to merge filtered high-quality paired reads into contigs. BLAST was used to align contigs to IMGT TRBV, TRBD and TRBJ reference genes, with CDR3 defined following IMGT. Clonotypes above 0.1% frequency were classified as highly expanded clones. Shannon entropy was used to measure repertoire diversity, and the Gini coefficient was used to measure V-J evenness. Public clonotypes were defined as clonotypes shared by more than one individual. Using fastp at Q25 and MiXCR, TCRdb reprocessed the public reads and kept productive beta chains. Every CDR3 protein is listed once, alongside the most common genes and DNA of its rows. V and J calls and clone size were set by TCRdb, not the authors. In this sample the table shows about 370,000 distinct CDR3 sequences, roughly 15% of which occur a single time. Roughly 20% of the sample lies in the top ten.

The CDR3 spans 15 residues, from the cysteine through the phenylalanine. CDR3 DNA only is kept here, 45 bases in frame from base 1. Trimming removed 3 bases from V and 4 bases from J, leaving 14 bases between the germline ends. CDR1 SGHNT and CDR2 YYREEE are derived from the germline V gene (reference sequence). This clonotype was seen ten or more times. Its antigen has not been determined. Base qualities were left out, and no much larger clone turns up one base away. The chain couples TRBV5-4 to TRBJ2-1; a confident D gene designation cannot be given. The clonotype was recovered from a female donor with Graves disease. This specimen consisted of peripheral blood mononuclear cells (PBMCs), obtained at new diagnosis, from a patient treated with antithyroid drugs. The nucleotide sequence is TGTGCCAGCAGCTCGCGGTTAACGTCTTACAATGAGCAGTTCTTC. Its product reads: CASSSRLTSYNEQFF. Reference TRBV5-4 and TRBJ2-1 proteins supply the regions before and after the CDR3; the full variable domain is: ETGVTQSPTHLIKTRGQQVTLRCSSQSGHNTVSWYQQALGQGPQFIFQYYREEENGRGNFPPRFSGLQFPNYSSELNVNALELDDSALYLCASSSRLTSYNEQFFGPGTRLTVL.